The following is a TCR beta chain sequence with its context. This entry comes from a study of blood T cell repertoires in COVID-19. Overall study context: PBMCs, B-cell-depleted T cells, or T cells were the source of the cDNA or gDNA that made up the material.

The CDR3 is 16 residues long. Germline lookup yields CDR1 ENHRY and CDR2 SYGVKD. Germline trimming cut 2 bases from V and 7 bases from J; bases unmatched to any gene: 8. Across under 25 US areas, participants ranged in age from about 18 to 100 years. The recovered donors of Cohort 3 showed two negative PCRs, clearance, or symptom resolution. Libraries were prepared by immunoSEQ multiplex PCR; TCRdb keeps only in-frame clonotypes and omits some of them. Here the sample spans almost 400,000 clones, over 85% being singletons. This sequence joins TRBV10-3 and TRBJ1-6, with 7 positions matching TRBD1. The TCR was taken from a woman aged 30 to 39 who had recovered from COVID-19. The sample consisted of PBMCs or T cells enriched from blood (not recorded which). The CDR3 DNA reads as TGTGCCATCAGTGAGGGATCGACAGGGACGAATTCACCCCTCCACTTT. Translation gives CAISEGSTGTNSPLHF.